This entry is about one T cell receptor (beta chain). The sample is drawn from a study of blood T cell repertoires in COVID-19. Sequencing used immunoSEQ multiplex PCR; TCRdb keeps in-frame clones, though not all of them. There are 300,000 to 450,000 clones in the sample; more than 75% occur only once, and more than 0.95% lies in the top ten. CDR3 length equals 13 residues. Germline V gene lookup returns CDR1 MNHEY and CDR2 SVGEGT. V was trimmed by 4 bases and J by 0 bases, leaving 6 bases between them. This receptor was taken from a woman aged 18-30 years who had recovered from COVID-19. The rearrangement uses TRBV6-2 or TRBV6-3 and TRBJ1-1; D not resolved. Sequencing was done on a sample of PBMCs or T cells enriched from blood (not recorded which). The CDR3 is CASSWALNTEAFF. CDR3 DNA: TGTGCCAGCAGTTGGGCCTTGAACACTGAAGCTTTCTTT.